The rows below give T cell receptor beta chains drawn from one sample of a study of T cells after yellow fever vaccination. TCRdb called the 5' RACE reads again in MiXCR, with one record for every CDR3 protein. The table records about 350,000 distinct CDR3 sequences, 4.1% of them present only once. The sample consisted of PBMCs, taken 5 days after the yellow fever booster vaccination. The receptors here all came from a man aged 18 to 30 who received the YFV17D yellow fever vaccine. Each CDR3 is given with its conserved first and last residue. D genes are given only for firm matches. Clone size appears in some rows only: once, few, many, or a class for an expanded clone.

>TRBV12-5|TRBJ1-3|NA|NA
CASGLGIRGVGGNTIYF
TGTGCTAGTGGTTTGGGAATAAGAGGCGTTGGTGGAAACACCATATATTTT
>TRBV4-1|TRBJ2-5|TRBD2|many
CASSPYGVAGQETQYF
TGCGCCAGCAGCCCCTATGGGGTAGCGGGCCAAGAGACCCAGTACTTC
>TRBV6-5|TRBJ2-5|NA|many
CASSYSAGSRTQYF
TGTGCCAGCAGTTACTCTGCGGGCTCCCGGACCCAGTACTTC
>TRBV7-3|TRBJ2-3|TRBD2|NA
CASSKTSGATDTQYF
TGTGCCAGCAGCAAGACTAGCGGGGCCACAGATACGCAGTATTTT
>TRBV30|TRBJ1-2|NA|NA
CAGRSTENYGYTF
TGTGCCGGAAGATCGACGGAGAACTATGGCTACACCTTC
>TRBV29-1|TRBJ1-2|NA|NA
CSVGDDRQNGYTF
TGCAGCGTAGGGGACGACAGGCAGAATGGCTACACCTTC
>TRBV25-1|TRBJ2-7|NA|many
CASSEYNYEQYF
TGTGCCAGCAGTGAATATAACTACGAGCAGTACTTC
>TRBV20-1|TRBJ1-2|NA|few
CSAIRSGHRANYGYTF
TGCAGTGCTATTCGTAGTGGACACCGAGCTAACTATGGCTACACCTTC
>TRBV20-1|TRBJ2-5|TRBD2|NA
CSARDLLAGDKETQYF
TGCAGTGCTAGAGATCTTCTAGCGGGGGATAAAGAGACCCAGTACTTC
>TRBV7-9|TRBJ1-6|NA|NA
CASSEQVTAQSPLHF
TGTGCCAGCAGCGAACAGGTGACAGCCCAATCACCCCTCCACTTT
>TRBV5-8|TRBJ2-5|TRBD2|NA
CASSEGLAGGQETQYF
TGTGCCAGCAGCGAGGGACTAGCGGGGGGCCAAGAGACCCAGTACTTC
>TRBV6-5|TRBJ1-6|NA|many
CASMQGGLDSPLHF
TGTGCCAGCATGCAGGGAGGGCTTGATTCACCCCTCCACTTT
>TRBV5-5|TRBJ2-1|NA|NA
CASSSRWARAANEQFF
TGTGCCAGCAGCTCCCGCTGGGCCAGGGCAGCAAATGAGCAGTTCTTC